This record covers a single T cell receptor (beta chain). What it recognizes is unknown. The sample is drawn from a study of vaccination effects on CD4 cells after COVID-19. Sequencing was preceded by expansion of antigen-specific CD4+ T cells with viral peptide pools in the ViraFEST assay. The authors isolated CD4+ T cells after roughly eleven days of culture. Everyone in the study got two shots of either the BNT162b2 or mRNA-1273 vaccine. Each well held around 2 million PBMC cultured with around 10 ug/ml peptides and about 9.7 IU/ml IL-2. Using immunoSEQ multiplex PCR, the repertoire was profiled, and TCRdb retains in-frame clones only, with some absent. The repertoire holds about 32,000 clones, with 72% as singletons. The germline V gene has CDR1 SGHNT and CDR2 YYREEE (reference sequence). The CDR3 extends over 14 amino acids. V lost 3 bases and J 8 bases, leaving 12 bases between the germline ends.

The rearrangement uses TRBV5-4 and TRBJ1-6; D remains unclear. This receptor was obtained from a human donor who received a COVID-19 vaccine. This specimen was CD4+ T cells from PBMCs cultured with HCoV-229E spike peptides, taken after COVID-19 vaccination. The chain's CDR3 is CASSWGGIDSPLHF. In DNA, the CDR3 is TGTGCCAGCAGCTGGGGAGGAATTGATTCACCCCTCCACTTT.